Below are 16 T cell receptor beta chains sequenced from a single sample in a study of CD8 T cells in Susac syndrome. RNA, at about 0.45 to 1 ug, was reverse transcribed with random hexamers. TCRdb reprocessed the immunoSEQ multiplex PCR reads with MiXCR, giving one entry per CDR3 protein. Of over 95,000 distinct CDR3 sequences in the sample, less than 95% are singletons; the top ten hold roughly 0.11%. Sequencing input: CD8+ T cells from PBMCs. These receptors all stem from a human donor in good health.

The genes are TRBV18 and TRBJ1-2; 8 positions agree with TRBD1. The CDR3 runs to 16 residues. Trimming at V came to 2 bases and at J to 4 bases, leaving 9 bases not matched to a gene. CDR1 KGHSH and CDR2 LQKENI come from the germline V gene. CDR3 nucleotides: TGTGCCAGCTCACCATCCACAGGGGGTTCTGTCTATGGCTACACCTTC. Protein sequence: CASSPSTGGSVYGYTF.

The chain has TRBV29-1 and TRBJ1-5; no reliable D call. Trimming cost V 4 bases and J 2 bases, with 6 bases left between them. This CDR3 has 12 amino acids. From germline, CDR1 is SQVTM and CDR2 ANQGSEA. CDR3 bases: TGCAGCGTTGGGGATGGCAATCAGCCCCAGCATTTT. This codes for CSVGDGNQPQHF. The full variable domain, its missing parts supplied by reference TRBV29-1 and TRBJ1-5, is SAVISQKPSRDICQRGTSLTIQCQVDSQVTMMFWYRQQPGQSLTLIATANQGSEATYESGFVIDKFPISRPNLTFSTLTVSNMSPEDSSIYLCSVGDGNQPQHFGDGTRLSIL.

The chain joins TRBV15 to TRBJ1-2, with 10 bases lining up with TRBD1. Germline V gene sequence: CDR1 LNHNV, CDR2 YYDKDF (reference sequence). The CDR3 consists of 15 residues. The V segment lost 2 bases and the J segment 4 bases; nucleotides outside the gene matches: 4. CDR3 sequence reads: CATSRSGQGPYGYTF. CDR3 nucleotide sequence: TGTGCCACCAGCAGATCGGGACAGGGGCCCTATGGCTACACCTTC.

The CDR3 coding sequence is TGTGCCAGCAAAACGGGGGGTAACACTGAAGCTTTCTTT. Protein product: CASKTGGNTEAFF. The V and J genes are TRBV5-4 and TRBJ1-1; D perhaps matches TRBD1 (5 bases). From germline, CDR1 is SGHNT and CDR2 YYREEE (reference sequence). V was trimmed by 6 bases and J by 2 bases, leaving 11 bases between them. The CDR3 extends over 13 amino acids. Full variable domain (remainder filled in from reference TRBV5-4 and TRBJ1-1): ETGVTQSPTHLIKTRGQQVTLRCSSQSGHNTVSWYQQALGQGPQFIFQYYREEENGRGNFPPRFSGLQFPNYSSELNVNALELDDSALYLCASKTGGNTEAFFGQGTRLTVV.

This clonotype was counted a few times. This chain links TRBV2 with TRBJ2-1; the D is unclear. The CDR3 contains 11 residues. In germline, CDR1 is SNHLY, CDR2 FYNNEI. Trimming cost V 5 bases and J 4 bases, with 3 bases left between them. In nucleotides, the CDR3 is TGTGCCAGCAGTCCTTACAATGAGCAGTTCTTC. Its translation is CASSPYNEQFF.

This sequence joins TRBV20-1 and TRBJ1-5; the match to TRBD1 covers 7 bases. Per the germline V gene, CDR1 is DFQATT and CDR2 is SNEGSKA (reference sequence). The CDR3 sequence is 14 residues long. Trimming removed 4 bases from V and 6 bases from J; junction bases left unmatched: 9. The CDR3 bases are TGCAGTGCTAAACAGACAGGGAGAGGTCAGCCCCAGCATTTT. Its protein product is CSAKQTGRGQPQHF.

The chain is built from TRBV14 and TRBJ1-4, with D unresolved. V lost 1 base, J lost 7 bases, and 10 bases lay in between. The CDR3 covers 14 residues. Looked up from germline, CDR1 is SGHDN and CDR2 is FVKESK. As DNA, the CDR3 is TGTGCCAGCAGCCAAGTCCGGGGTTCTGAAAAACTGTTTTTT. Translating gives CASSQVRGSEKLFF.

The V and J genes are TRBV29-1 and TRBJ2-1, with D possibly matching TRBD1 (6 bases). CDR1 and CDR2 from the germline V gene are SQVTM and ANQGSEA. The V end lost 6 bases, the J end lost 5 bases, and 14 bases lay between the germline ends. CDR3 length equals 13 residues. Written as DNA, the CDR3 is TGCAGCGTGGGCGGCAGGGACAACAATGAGCAGTTCTTC. This codes for CSVGGRDNNEQFF.

The rearrangement uses TRBV5-8 and TRBJ1-2; D unclear. The germline gives CDR1 SGHTS, CDR2 YDEGEE. Trimming left V 9 bases short and J 4 bases short, with 19 bases between. This CDR3 has 14 residues. CDR3 region: CATPPSDLIYGYTF. CDR3 bases: TGTGCCACTCCTCCGTCAGATTTAATCTATGGCTACACCTTC.

The chain links TRBV6-1 to TRBJ1-2, with 8 bases lining up with TRBD1. The CDR3 spans 16 residues. V gave up 6 bases and J gave up 8 bases; unmatched junction bases: 17. Germline V CDR1 and CDR2: MNHNS, SASEGT. The CDR3 spells CASSLTRQGSQVGYTF. The CDR3 nucleotides read TGTGCCAGCAGCCTAACCCGACAGGGGTCGCAAGTCGGCTACACCTTC.

The chain combines TRBV6-5 with TRBJ1-4; no clear D. Germline-derived CDR1 and CDR2 are MNHEY and SVGAGI. The CDR3 runs 17 residues. V was shortened by 0 bases and J by 8 bases, with 19 bases between the two germline ends. The CDR3 coding sequence is TGTGCCAGCAGTTACTCGAGACCCGCAGGCATCCACGAAAAACTGTTTTTT. Translating gives CASSYSRPAGIHEKLFF.

This clonotype was found once. CDR3: CASSPRDTHYGYTF. CDR3 coding DNA: TGTGCCAGCAGTCCCCGGGACACTCACTATGGCTACACCTTC. The V call is TRBV12-3 or TRBV12-4, the J call TRBJ1-2, with D perhaps matching TRBD1 (6 bases). The CDR3 sequence is 14 residues long. V lost 5 bases, J lost 3 bases, and 13 bases lay in between.

The DNA for the CDR3 is TGCAGCGCCGGGACAGGGCACACTGAAGCTTTCTTT. It encodes CSAGTGHTEAFF. V is TRBV29-1 and J is TRBJ1-1, with TRBD1 identical over 9 bases. CDR3 length equals 12 residues. Germline V lookup: CDR1 SQVTM, CDR2 ANQGSEA. With V trimmed by 7 bases and J by 3 bases, 3 bases remained unmatched. Based on the CDR3 plus reference TRBV29-1 and TRBJ1-1, the full variable domain is SAVISQKPSRDICQRGTSLTIQCQVDSQVTMMFWYRQQPGQSLTLIATANQGSEATYESGFVIDKFPISRPNLTFSTLTVSNMSPEDSSIYLCSAGTGHTEAFFGQGTRLTVV.

The rearrangement uses TRBV2 and TRBJ2-1; unclear D gene. In germline, CDR1 is SNHLY, CDR2 FYNNEI. This CDR3 spans 13 amino acids. V was clipped by 11 bases and J by 0 bases, with 11 bases between them. The CDR3 DNA sequence: TGTGCCTGGAAGGGTTTCTCCTACAATGAGCAGTTCTTC. Translating gives CAWKGFSYNEQFF.

The chain combines TRBV6-2 or TRBV6-3 with TRBJ2-3; a weak D match, TRBD1 (6 bases). Trimming took off 0 bases at V and 0 bases at J, with 13 bases between the two ends. The CDR3 length is 17 residues. Germline V gene sequence: CDR1 MNHEY, CDR2 SVGEGT. The CDR3 region is CASSYSSGHQSTDTQYF. DNA of the CDR3: TGTGCCAGCAGTTACTCTTCGGGACATCAAAGCACAGATACGCAGTATTTT.

This chain connects TRBV29-1 to TRBJ2-2, with D tentatively TRBD1 (5 bases). There are 14 residues in the CDR3. V was pared by 4 bases and J by 3 bases, with 12 bases between. CDR1 and CDR2 from the germline V gene are SQVTM and ANQGSEA. CDR3 coding DNA: TGCAGCGTTGTCGGCAGGGTTGACACCGGGGAGCTGTTTTTT. This codes for CSVVGRVDTGELFF.